This TCR beta chain was identified in a study of blood T cell repertoires in COVID-19 (TCRdb year 2020). Background on the whole study: Samples from collaborators originated in the United States, Italy and Spain and spanned both the acute and convalescent phases of COVID-19. The prospective study material was composed of cDNA or gDNA derived from T cells, B-cell-depleted T cells, or PBMCs. Deeply sampled blood TCRbeta repertoires from subjects exposed to, actively infected with, or recovered from COVID-19 were included in the dataset. The repertoires were released in a freely available public database meant as a resource for research on the immune response to SARS-CoV-2. Samples were obtained from the ongoing ImmuneRACE study (first 160 participants) and from about 1,300 subjects provided by 6 global collaborators. Sample metadata almost always included a de-identified subject ID, COVID-19 status, age in years and sex. Where available, HLA class I and class II types were taken from metadata supplied by the sample provider and were not determined by assay-based typing.

Enrolling through a virtual design, the prospective study's participants ranged in age from about 18 to 100 years and lived across some 22 United States geographic areas. In the prospective study, cohorts were assigned on the basis of participant-reported clinical history obtained from a screening survey and a study questionnaire. ImmuneRACE Cohort 3 recovered participants were defined by two consecutive negative NP/OP PCR tests, healthcare professional clearance, or symptom resolution. In the prospective study, mobile phlebotomists collected whole blood, serum and a nasopharyngeal or oropharyngeal swab from each participant. Participants in the prospective study had the option to provide additional blood draws and questionnaires over a 2-month period. Prospective study blood samples were shipped either frozen or at room temperature before DNA extraction. Summary of the overall study and its limitations: The amount of clinical and demographic metadata varied by source and participant and was provided uncurated.

A remark on this clone: The antigen it recognizes is unknown. No base quality values were provided; no much bigger clone lies one nucleotide off.

Counted from cysteine to phenylalanine, this CDR3 has 13 amino acids. The entry retains the CDR3 DNA only, 39 bases that are in frame from base 1. Cut back by 6 bases and 5 bases, the V and J ends lie 13 bases apart. The germline V gene provides CDR1 WSHSY and CDR2 SAAADI. TCRbeta CDR3 regions were amplified from genomic DNA using the immunoSEQ Assay, a bias-controlled multiplex PCR. The paper's data handling went like this. The number of nucleated cells in each sample was estimated from the amplification of reference gene primers within the assay. To quantify the absolute abundance of each unique TCRbeta CDR3 rearrangement, sequence reads were collapsed and filtered. For each sample, productive Simpson clonality was calculated as the square root of Simpson's diversity index over productive rearrangements. TCRdb holds this immuneACCESS table with in-frame rearrangements only. Some clones are missing; in checked studies, unresolved V genes explain under half, and the rest has no known cause. V and J calls and clone size are given by that table; D and trimming were obtained from the DNA. The sample table lists around 470,000 clones, roughly 87% of them with a count of one. The ten largest clones represent 0.6% of the sample.

Input material: PBMCs or T cells enriched from blood (not recorded which). Recombination joined TRBV10-2 with TRBJ1-1; the D gene remains uncertain. This TCR was recovered from a man aged 18 to 30 who had recovered from COVID-19. CDR3 reads: CASRKSSGTEAFF. The DNA sequence follows: TGCGCCAGCAGGAAGAGTTCGGGAACTGAAGCTTTCTTT.